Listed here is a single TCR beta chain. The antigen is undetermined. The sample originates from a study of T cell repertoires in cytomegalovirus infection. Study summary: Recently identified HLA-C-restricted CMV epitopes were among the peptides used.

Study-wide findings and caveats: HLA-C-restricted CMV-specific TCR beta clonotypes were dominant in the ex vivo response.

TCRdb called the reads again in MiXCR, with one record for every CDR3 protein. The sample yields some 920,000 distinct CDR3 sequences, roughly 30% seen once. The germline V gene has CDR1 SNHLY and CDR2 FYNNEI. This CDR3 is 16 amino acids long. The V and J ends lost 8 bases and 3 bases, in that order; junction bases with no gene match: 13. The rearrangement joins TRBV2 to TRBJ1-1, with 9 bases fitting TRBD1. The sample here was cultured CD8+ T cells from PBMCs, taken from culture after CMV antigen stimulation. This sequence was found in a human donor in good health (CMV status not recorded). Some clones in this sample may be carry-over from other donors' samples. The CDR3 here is CASAGGGTGKDTEAFF. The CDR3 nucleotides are TGTGCCAGCGCGGGGGGGGGGACAGGGAAAGACACTGAAGCTTTCTTT.